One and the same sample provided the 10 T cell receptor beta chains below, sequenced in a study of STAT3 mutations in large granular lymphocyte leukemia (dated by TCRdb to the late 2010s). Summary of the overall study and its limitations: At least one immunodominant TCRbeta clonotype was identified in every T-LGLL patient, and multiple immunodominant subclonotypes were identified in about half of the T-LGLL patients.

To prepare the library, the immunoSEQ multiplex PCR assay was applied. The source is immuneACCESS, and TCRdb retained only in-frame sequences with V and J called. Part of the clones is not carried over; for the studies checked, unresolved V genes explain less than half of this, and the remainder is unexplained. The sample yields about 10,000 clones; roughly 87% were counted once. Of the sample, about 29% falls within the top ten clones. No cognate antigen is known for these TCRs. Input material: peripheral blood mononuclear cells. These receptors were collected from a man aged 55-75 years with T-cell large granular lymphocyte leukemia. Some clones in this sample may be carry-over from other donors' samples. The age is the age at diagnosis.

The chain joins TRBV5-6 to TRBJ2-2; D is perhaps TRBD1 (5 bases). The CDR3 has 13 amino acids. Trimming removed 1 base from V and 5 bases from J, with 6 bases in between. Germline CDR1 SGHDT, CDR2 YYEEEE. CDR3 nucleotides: TGTGCCAGCAGCTTGAAGGGGACCGGGGAGCTGTTTTTT. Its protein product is CASSLKGTGELFF.

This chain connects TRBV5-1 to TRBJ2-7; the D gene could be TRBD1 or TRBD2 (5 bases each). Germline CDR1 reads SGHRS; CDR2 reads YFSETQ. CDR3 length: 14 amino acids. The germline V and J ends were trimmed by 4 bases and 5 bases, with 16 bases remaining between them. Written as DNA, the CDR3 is TGCGCCAGCAGCCCCGGGACGCTGCAGCACGAGCAGTACTTC. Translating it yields CASSPGTLQHEQYF.

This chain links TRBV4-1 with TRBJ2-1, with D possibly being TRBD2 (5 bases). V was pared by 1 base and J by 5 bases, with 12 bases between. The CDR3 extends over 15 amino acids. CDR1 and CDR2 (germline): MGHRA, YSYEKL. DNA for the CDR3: TGCGCCAGCAGCCAAGGTGAGGGTATCCACAATGAGCAGTTCTTC. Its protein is CASSQGEGIHNEQFF.

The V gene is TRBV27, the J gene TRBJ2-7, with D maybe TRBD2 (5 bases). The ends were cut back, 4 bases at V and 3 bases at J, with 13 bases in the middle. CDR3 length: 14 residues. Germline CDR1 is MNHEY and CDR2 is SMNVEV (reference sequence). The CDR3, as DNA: TGTGCCAGCAGTTCCATCGGGGTCATCTACGAGCAGTACTTC. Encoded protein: CASSSIGVIYEQYF.

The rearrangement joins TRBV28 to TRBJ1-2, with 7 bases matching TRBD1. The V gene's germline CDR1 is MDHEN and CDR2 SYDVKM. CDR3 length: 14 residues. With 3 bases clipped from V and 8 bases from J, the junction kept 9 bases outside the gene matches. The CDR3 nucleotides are TGTGCCAGCAGTTTGGGGACAGAGCGCGCCGGCTACACCTTC. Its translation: CASSLGTERAGYTF.

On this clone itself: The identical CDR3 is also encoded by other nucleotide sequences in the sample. The CDR3 region is CASSLSRAYGYTF. CDR3 nucleotide sequence: TGTGCCAGCAGTTTATCCAGGGCCTATGGCTACACCTTC. V is TRBV28 and J is TRBJ1-2; possibly TRBD1 for D (5 bases). The CDR3 spans 13 residues. V lost 1 base to trimming and J lost 4 bases, with 7 bases between them. From germline, CDR1 is MDHEN and CDR2 SYDVKM.

The CDR3, as DNA: TGCGCCACCAAGGAAACTAGCGGGGGCTCTGGGGCCAACGTCCTGACTTTC. Translated: CATKETSGGSGANVLTF. The chain combines TRBV5-1 with TRBJ2-6; 11 nucleotides agree with TRBD2. The junction had 8 bases not matched to a gene; V was cut back by 9 bases and J by 0 bases. The CDR3 extends over 17 amino acids. The germline gives CDR1 SGHRS, CDR2 YFSETQ.

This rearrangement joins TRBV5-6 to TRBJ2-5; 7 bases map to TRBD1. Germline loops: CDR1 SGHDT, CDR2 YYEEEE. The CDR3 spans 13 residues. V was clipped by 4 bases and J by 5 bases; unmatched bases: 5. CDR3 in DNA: TGTGCCAGCAGCCAAGGACAGGCTGAGACCCAGTACTTC. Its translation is CASSQGQAETQYF.

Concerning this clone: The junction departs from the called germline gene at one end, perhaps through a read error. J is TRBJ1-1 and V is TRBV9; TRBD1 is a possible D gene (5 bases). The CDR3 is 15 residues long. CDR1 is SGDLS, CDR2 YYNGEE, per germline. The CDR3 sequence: CASSVGQTMNPEAFF. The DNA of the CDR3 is TGTGCCAGCAGCGTAGGACAGACTATGAACCCTGAAGCTTTCTTT.

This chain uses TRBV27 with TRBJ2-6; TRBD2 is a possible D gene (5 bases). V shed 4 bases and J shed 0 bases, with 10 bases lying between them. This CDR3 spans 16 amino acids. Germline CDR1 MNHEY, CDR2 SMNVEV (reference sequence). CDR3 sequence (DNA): TGTGCCAGCAGTTACGGGGATAGCTCTGGGGCCAACGTCCTGACTTTC. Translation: CASSYGDSSGANVLTF.